This TCR beta chain is drawn from a study of T-cell memory formation after mild COVID-19. Study in general: Among the donors, TCR clusters were largely specific to each donor.

TCRdb re-called the 5' RACE reads through MiXCR, storing one row per CDR3 protein. The table has about half a million distinct CDR3 sequences, 18% seen once. Regarding the study as a whole: Contracting CD4+ clones were located mainly in CM and EM, and CD8+ clones in EMRA. The study found balanced CD4/CD8 in clones contracting day 15 to 85 and a CD4+ lean in later expanders. The finding that pre-infection memory included some responding clones suggested that cross-reactive memory joined.

A remark on this clonotype: Its antigen is currently unknown.

This receptor was taken from an adult woman who had mild COVID-19 (a few samples of this study predate the infection). Cell type and time point are not known. Material for sequencing was PBMCs or a T cell subset sorted from them (not recorded which).

The CDR3 bases are TGTGCCAGCAGCTTATGGGGACAGGGTCAGCCCCAGCATTTT. Translating gives CASSLWGQGQPQHF. The chain employs TRBV7-2 and TRBJ1-5; 9 bases agree with TRBD1. J was trimmed by 6 bases and V by 2 bases; bases with no gene match: 2. The germline gives CDR1 SGHTA, CDR2 FQGNSA. The CDR3 has 14 amino acids.